This entry describes one T cell receptor (beta chain). Its matching antigen is unknown. The data were taken from a study of OX40 agonist ivuxolimab in advanced cancers. Study-wide background: Clinicians treated patients with ivuxolimab, an agonistic anti-OX40 (CD134) antibody. Eligibility rules accepted prior anti-PD-1, anti-PD-L1 or anti-CTLA-4 therapy, and under 45% had some. Study-level points and caveats: Blood T cells, both CD4+ and CD8+, expanded clonally by week 6 at 0.1 to 3.0 mg/kg.

This CDR3 is built from 14 residues. Germline V CDR1 and CDR2: KGHSH, LQKENI. Trimming pared 3 bases from V and 2 bases from J, leaving 11 bases between. The protocol was immunoSEQ multiplex PCR, while the TCRdb copy is restricted to in-frame clones and leaves out a portion. The table shows roughly 97,000 clones, with about 87% occurring only once. The V gene is TRBV18, the J gene TRBJ2-7, with D unresolved. This clonotype was sampled from an adult with an advanced solid tumor such as melanoma, head and neck, liver or kidney cancer. Sequenced material: CD4+ or CD8+ T cells sorted from blood, taken in a trial of the OX40 agonist ivuxolimab. This CDR3 is CASSPGRYPYEQYF. For the CDR3, the DNA is TGTGCCAGCTCACCTGGCCGCTACCCCTACGAGCAGTACTTC.